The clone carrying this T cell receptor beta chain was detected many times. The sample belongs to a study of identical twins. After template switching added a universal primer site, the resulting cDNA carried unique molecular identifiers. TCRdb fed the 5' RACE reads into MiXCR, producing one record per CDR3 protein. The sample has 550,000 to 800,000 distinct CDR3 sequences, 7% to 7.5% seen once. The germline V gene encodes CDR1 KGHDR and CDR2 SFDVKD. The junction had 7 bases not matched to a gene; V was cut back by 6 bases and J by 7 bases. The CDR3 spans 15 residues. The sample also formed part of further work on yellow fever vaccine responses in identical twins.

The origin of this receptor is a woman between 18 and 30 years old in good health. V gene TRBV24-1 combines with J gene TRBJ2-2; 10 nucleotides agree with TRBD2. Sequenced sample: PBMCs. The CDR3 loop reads CATSTTSGIHGELFF. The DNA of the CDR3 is TGTGCCACCAGTACCACTAGCGGGATTCACGGGGAGCTGTTTTTT.